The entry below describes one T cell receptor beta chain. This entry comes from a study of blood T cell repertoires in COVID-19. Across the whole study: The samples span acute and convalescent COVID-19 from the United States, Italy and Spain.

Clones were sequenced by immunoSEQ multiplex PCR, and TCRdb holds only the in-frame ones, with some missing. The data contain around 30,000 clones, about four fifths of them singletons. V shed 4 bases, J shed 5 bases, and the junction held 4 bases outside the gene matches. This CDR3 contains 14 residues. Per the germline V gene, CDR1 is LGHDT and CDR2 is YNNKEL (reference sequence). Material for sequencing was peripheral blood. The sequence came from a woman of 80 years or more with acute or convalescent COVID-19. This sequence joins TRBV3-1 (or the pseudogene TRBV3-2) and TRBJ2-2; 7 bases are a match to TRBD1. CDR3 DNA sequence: TGTGCCAGCAGCCTTCGACAGGGAACCGGGGAGCTGTTTTTT. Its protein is CASSLRQGTGELFF.